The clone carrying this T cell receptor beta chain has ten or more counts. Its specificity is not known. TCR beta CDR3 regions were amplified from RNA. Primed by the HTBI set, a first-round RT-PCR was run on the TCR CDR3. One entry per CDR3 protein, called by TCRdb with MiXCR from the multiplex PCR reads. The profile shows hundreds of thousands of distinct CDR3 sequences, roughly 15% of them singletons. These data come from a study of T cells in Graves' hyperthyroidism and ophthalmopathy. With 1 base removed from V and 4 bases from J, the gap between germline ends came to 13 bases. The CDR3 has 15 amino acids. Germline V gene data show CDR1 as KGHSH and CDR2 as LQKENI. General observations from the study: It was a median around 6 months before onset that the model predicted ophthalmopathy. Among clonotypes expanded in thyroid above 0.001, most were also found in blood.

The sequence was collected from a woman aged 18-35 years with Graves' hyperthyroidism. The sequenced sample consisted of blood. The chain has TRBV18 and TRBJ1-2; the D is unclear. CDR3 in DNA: TGTGCCAGCTCACCACTTGACGTGTCTCGCTATGGCTACACCTTC. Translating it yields CASSPLDVSRYGYTF.